Shown below are 22 T cell receptor beta chains from a single sample sequenced in a study of T cells in Graves' hyperthyroidism and ophthalmopathy. Amplified TCR beta CDR3 regions derived from RNA transcripts. When the TCR CDR3 underwent first-round RT-PCR, the HTBI primer set was used. TCRdb reanalysed the multiplex PCR reads using MiXCR and keeps one entry per CDR3 protein. The sample carries about 340,000 distinct CDR3 sequences, around a sixth recorded once. The sequenced sample consisted of blood. The receptor source for this set is a woman in her 50s with Graves' hyperthyroidism.

This clonotype was seen at least ten times. The gene calls are TRBV13 and TRBJ2-3; TRBD1 might be the D (5 bases). The CDR3 sequence is 15 residues long. Deletions cut 0 bases from V and 3 bases from J, with 10 bases between. The germline V gene encodes CDR1 PRHDT and CDR2 FYEKMQ (reference sequence). CDR3 coding DNA: TGTGCCAGCAGCTTAGGGTATAAGGGGACAGATACGCAGTATTTT. Translation gives CASSLGYKGTDTQYF.

The CDR3 protein is CASSQATGREKLFF. The CDR3 DNA is TGCGCCAGCAGCCAAGCTACAGGGAGGGAAAAACTGTTTTTT. J is TRBJ1-4 and V is TRBV4-1; D might be TRBD1 (6 bases). V was clipped by 1 base and J by 8 bases, with 11 bases between them. This CDR3 contains 14 residues. The germline V gene has CDR1 MGHRA and CDR2 YSYEKL.

This clonotype has at least ten counts. The V gene is TRBV9, the J gene TRBJ2-1; no clear D gene. There are 14 residues in the CDR3. Germline V gives CDR1 SGDLS, CDR2 YYNGEE. With 7 bases removed from V and 4 bases from J, the gap between germline ends came to 15 bases. Here the CDR3 DNA reads TGTGCCAGCCCCCTCGGTGAGATTTACAATGAGCAGTTCTTC. As protein: CASPLGEIYNEQFF.

This clonotype was recorded a few times. The rearrangement uses TRBV28 and TRBJ2-2, with no clear D. CDR1 and CDR2 from the germline V gene are MDHEN and SYDVKM. V was pared by 5 bases and J by 6 bases, with 10 bases between. This CDR3 contains 13 residues. DNA for the CDR3: TGTGCCAGCAGTACGATTCCCCCCGGGGAGCTGTTTTTT. It is translated as CASSTIPPGELFF.

Points on this clonotype: The junction departs from the called germline gene at one end, perhaps through a read error. The V and J genes are TRBV5-1 and TRBJ2-1; unclear D gene. The CDR3 spans 15 residues. From germline, CDR1 is SGHRS and CDR2 YFSETQ. Here the CDR3 reads CASSSEALLGNEQFF. CDR3 nucleotides: TGTGCCAGCAGCTCAGAGGCGCTCCTAGGCAATGAGCAGTTCTTC.

The chain carries TRBV6-1 and TRBJ2-2; unclear D gene. The ends were cut back, 5 bases at V and 7 bases at J, with 2 bases in the middle. Germline V gene sequence: CDR1 MNHNS, CDR2 SASEGT. This CDR3 has 10 residues. The CDR3 DNA follows: TGTGCCAGCAGTCTCGGGGAGCTGTTTTTT. It encodes CASSLGELFF.

This clonotype was detected ten times or more. CDR3 bases: TGTGCCAGCCAGTCGGGACTGAGCCTCTTCATGAACACTGAAGCTTTCTTT. This sequence encodes CASQSGLSLFMNTEAFF. This chain links TRBV28 with TRBJ1-1; TRBD1 might be the D (5 bases). Trimming took off 8 bases at V and 0 bases at J, with 22 bases between the two ends. Per germline, CDR1 MDHEN and CDR2 SYDVKM. The CDR3 is made up of 17 amino acids.

This clonotype was counted only a few times. The chain employs TRBV2 and TRBJ1-2; 12 bases agree with TRBD1. The V gene's germline CDR1 is SNHLY and CDR2 FYNNEI. CDR3 length: 15 residues. Germline trimming cut 10 bases from V and 2 bases from J; bases unmatched to any gene: 8. The CDR3 region has the DNA TGTGCCAAGGGACAGGGGGCATCTCAGAACTATGGCTACACCTTC. Translation: CAKGQGASQNYGYTF.

This clonotype was found many times. The chain is built from TRBV4-1 and TRBJ2-1; 8 bases map to TRBD2. Looked up from germline, CDR1 is MGHRA and CDR2 is YSYEKL. The V segment lost 0 bases and the J segment 2 bases; nucleotides outside the gene matches: 3. CDR3 length: 16 residues. The CDR3 loop is CASSQDSGGTYNEQFF. CDR3 DNA: TGCGCCAGCAGCCAAGATTCGGGGGGGACCTACAATGAGCAGTTCTTC.

This chain connects TRBV30 to TRBJ2-1, with D unclear. Trimming removed 1 base at V and 0 bases at J, with 10 bases between. The CDR3 spans 15 residues. Looked up from germline, CDR1 is GTSNPN and CDR2 is SVGIG (reference sequence). CDR3 region: CAWSDLRTSYNEQFF. The CDR3 DNA sequence: TGTGCCTGGAGTGATTTGCGGACCTCCTACAATGAGCAGTTCTTC.

This clonotype showed up many times. V and J are TRBV20-1 and TRBJ2-3; D gene uncertain. Trimming left V 5 bases short and J 0 bases short, with 18 bases between. Germline assignment: CDR1 DFQATT and CDR2 SNEGSKA (reference sequence). The CDR3 covers 16 residues. The CDR3 DNA is TGCAGTGCTGCCCCCCCGGGCCAGATTAGCACAGATACGCAGTATTTT. Amino acids: CSAAPPGQISTDTQYF.

This clonotype was observed many times. The J gene is TRBJ2-1, the V gene TRBV2, with D unresolved. This CDR3 spans 19 amino acids. Germline V gene lookup returns CDR1 SNHLY and CDR2 FYNNEI. The germline V and J ends were trimmed by 2 bases and 0 bases, with 20 bases remaining between them. The CDR3 sequence is CASSELDPRISSSYNEQFF. The CDR3 DNA reads as TGTGCCAGCAGTGAATTGGACCCCCGTATTAGCAGCTCCTACAATGAGCAGTTCTTC.

This clonotype was seen many times. V and J are TRBV30 and TRBJ2-3, with 8 bases fitting TRBD2. Looked up from germline, CDR1 is GTSNPN and CDR2 is SVGIG (reference sequence). The V gene end was trimmed by 4 bases and the J gene end by 2 bases; junction bases not matched to a gene: 11. The CDR3 sequence is 16 residues long. CDR3 in amino acids: CAWKPSGSLVTDTQYF. CDR3 nucleotides: TGTGCCTGGAAACCTAGCGGGTCCTTAGTCACAGATACGCAGTATTTT.

This sequence joins TRBV3-1 and TRBJ2-1, with a tentative D call TRBD2 (5 bases). The germline gives CDR1 LGHDT, CDR2 YNNKEL (reference sequence). The V and J ends lost 0 bases and 4 bases respectively, with 7 bases between them. The CDR3 covers 14 residues. CDR3 sequence reads: CASSQDLAYNEQFF. The CDR3 DNA sequence: TGTGCCAGCAGCCAAGATCTAGCTTACAATGAGCAGTTCTTC.

This clonotype was recorded at least ten times. This rearrangement joins TRBV18 to TRBJ2-7; 15 bases map to TRBD2. Looked up from germline, CDR1 is KGHSH and CDR2 is LQKENI. This CDR3 region has 18 residues. V lost 3 bases, J lost 1 base, and 7 bases stayed unmatched. The CDR3 coding sequence is TGTGCCAGCTCACCGAGATCCGGGACTAGCGGGAGGTCCTACGAGCAGTACTTC. As protein: CASSPRSGTSGRSYEQYF.

This clonotype showed up just a few times. The chain joins TRBV7-9 to TRBJ2-1, with 7 bases identical to TRBD2. Trimming took 2 bases from V and 12 from J; bases not matched to a gene: 4. From germline, CDR1 is SEHNR and CDR2 FQNEAQ (reference sequence). The CDR3 consists of 12 residues. The CDR3, as DNA: TGTGCCAGCAGCTTAACTAGCGAATGGCAGTTCTTC. It translates to CASSLTSEWQFF.

As concerns this clonotype: A much larger clone lies one base from this, so it may be a read error. V gene TRBV6-2 or TRBV6-3 combines with J gene TRBJ1-1, with D perhaps matching TRBD1 (6 bases). The length of the CDR3 is 15 residues. V lost 6 bases to trimming and J lost 4 bases, with 18 bases between them. Per germline, CDR1 MNHEY and CDR2 SVGEGT. The CDR3 protein is CASSARNRESTEAFF. The CDR3 region has the DNA TGTGCCAGCAGCGCGAGAAACAGGGAGAGCACTGAAGCTTTCTTT.

This clonotype has ten or more counts. The chain combines TRBV28 with TRBJ1-1; 8 nucleotides match TRBD1. This CDR3 is built from 13 residues. Germline V lookup: CDR1 MDHEN, CDR2 SYDVKM. V was clipped by 7 bases and J by 8 bases; unmatched bases: 9. The CDR3 is CASTLSGGGEAFF. The CDR3 bases are TGTGCCAGCACCTTATCAGGGGGCGGCGAAGCTTTCTTT. The full variable domain, in which reference TRBV28 and TRBJ1-1 provide the parts outside the CDR3, is DVKVTQSSRYLVKRTGEKVFLECVQDMDHENMFWYRQDPGLGLRLIYFSYDVKMKEKGDIPEGYSVSREKKERFSLILESASTNQTSMYLCASTLSGGGEAFFGQGTRLTVV.

This clonotype was observed once. The chain employs TRBV2 and TRBJ2-5; D is undetermined. CDR3 size: 13 residues. Germline V gene sequence: CDR1 SNHLY, CDR2 FYNNEI. V lost 2 bases and J 4 bases, leaving 8 bases between the germline ends. CDR3 protein: CASSESWGETQYF. The CDR3 DNA sequence: TGTGCCAGCAGTGAAAGCTGGGGAGAGACCCAGTACTTC.

This chain links TRBV3-1 with TRBJ2-5, with D possibly TRBD1 on 5 matching bases. The germline V and J ends were trimmed by 0 bases and 4 bases, with 9 bases remaining between them. Germline V CDR1 and CDR2: LGHDT, YNNKEL (reference sequence). This CDR3 contains 14 residues. CDR3 bases: TGTGCCAGCAGCCAAGATCAGGGTGTAGAGACCCAGTACTTC. The encoded protein is CASSQDQGVETQYF.

The table lists this clonotype with a few counts. The chain uses TRBV28 and TRBJ2-1, with TRBD2 as a possible D gene (6 bases). Germline CDR1 and CDR2: MDHEN and SYDVKM. This CDR3 is 14 amino acids long. DNA for the CDR3: TGTGCAAGCGGGTCCACAGAGCCGTACAATGAGCAGTTCTTC. This encodes CASGSTEPYNEQFF.

The CDR3 DNA follows: TGTGCCAGCAGTCCGATTAATAGGCCCCTGGGCACTGAAGCTTTCTTT. Translation: CASSPINRPLGTEAFF. The chain is built from TRBV28 and TRBJ1-1, with D hard to call. Germline V CDR1 and CDR2: MDHEN, SYDVKM. The CDR3 is 16 amino acids. Trimming stripped 5 bases from V and 4 bases from J, with 20 bases between. Combining the CDR3 with reference TRBV28 and TRBJ1-1 gives the whole variable domain DVKVTQSSRYLVKRTGEKVFLECVQDMDHENMFWYRQDPGLGLRLIYFSYDVKMKEKGDIPEGYSVSREKKERFSLILESASTNQTSMYLCASSPINRPLGTEAFFGQGTRLTVV.